This T cell receptor beta chain stems from a study of early T cells in non-severe SARS-CoV-2 infection. Study in general: Investigators sequenced bulk RNA drawn from unsorted whole blood, and chains remained unpaired. Findings and caveats of the study: The study's VDJdb matching favored anti-spike CD8 responses and missed private and CD4 specificities.

The TCR library protocol was used to attach unique molecular identifiers. These identifiers were attached to individual cDNA molecules. A single record per CDR3 protein comes from TCRdb applying MiXCR to the 5' RACE reads. This sample has roughly 51,000 distinct CDR3 sequences, with around 7.7% found just once. This clonotype was found many times. Its antigen remains unidentified. This CDR3 region has 12 residues. Germline CDR1 KGHSH, CDR2 LQKENI. V dropped 6 bases and J dropped 0 bases, with 5 bases sitting between them. The sequencing input was whole blood. The TCR was taken from an adult who was a healthcare worker with PCR-confirmed SARS-CoV-2 infection or an uninfected control (not recorded which). The V call is TRBV18, the J call TRBJ1-1; D is unclear. The CDR3: CASSTMNTEAFF. For the CDR3, the DNA is TGTGCCAGCTCGACGATGAACACTGAAGCTTTCTTT. Together with reference TRBV18 and TRBJ1-1, the CDR3 gives the full variable domain: NAGVMQNPRHLVRRRGQEARLRCSPMKGHSHVYWYRQLPEEGLKFMVYLQKENIIDESGMPKERFSAEFPKEGPSILRIQQVVRGDSAAYFCASSTMNTEAFFGQGTRLTVV.